The clone carrying this T cell receptor (beta chain) has a count of ten or more. The target antigen is unknown. This sample was taken from a study of blood T cells in healthy people across ages. General study results and limits: Correlation between TCR beta diversity and naive T cell percentage was strong. Long-lived and aged donors differed, with more naive CD4+ cells and higher diversity in the long-lived.

The CDR3 covers 14 residues. Trimming took 6 bases from V and 4 from J; bases not matched to a gene: 8. The second PCR ran roughly 6 to 12 cycles with a sample-barcoded 5' primer and J-beta primers. Via MiXCR, TCRdb re-called the 5' RACE reads, giving one row per CDR3 protein. The table shows about 640,000 distinct CDR3 sequences, with about 30% occurring only once. The chain couples TRBV12-3 or TRBV12-4 to TRBJ2-5; TRBD2 agrees at 7 bases. The TCR sequence derives from a woman older than 75 in good health. The specimen was blood. The CDR3 DNA follows: TGTGCCAGCAGGTGGGGCGGGGGAAGAGAGACCCAGTACTTC. Translated: CASRWGGGRETQYF.